Presented here are 14 T cell receptor beta chains from one specimen sequenced in a study of patients and donors after allogeneic stem cell transplantation. TCRdb redid the calling of the RT-PCR reads with MiXCR, one entry per CDR3 protein. The sample lists 150,000 to 200,000 distinct CDR3 sequences, nearly 25% occurring once. Sequenced sample: blood, either unsorted or a sorted T cell fraction (not recorded which). The receptors here all came from a human donor who was either an allogeneic HSCT recipient or a stem cell or donor lymphocyte infusion donor (not recorded which). It is not recorded whose cells these are; they may come from a transplant donor.

The chain is built from TRBV29-1 and TRBJ2-7; D possibly uses TRBD1 or TRBD2 (6 bases each). Trimming took 5 bases from V and 2 from J, leaving 19 bases between them. This CDR3 has 15 residues. Germline V gene lookup returns CDR1 SQVTM and CDR2 ANQGSEA. This CDR3 is CSVSRGGPIPYEQYF. In DNA, the CDR3 is TGCAGCGTTTCCCGAGGGGGGCCGATACCCTACGAGCAGTACTTC.

V and J are TRBV20-1 and TRBJ2-7; D not resolved. CDR1 and CDR2 (germline): DFQATT, SNEGSKA (reference sequence). V was clipped by 5 bases and J by 3 bases, with 17 bases between them. The CDR3 has 14 residues. CDR3 loop: CSALTGSLLYEQYF. CDR3 DNA sequence: TGCAGTGCTCTTACCGGCTCCCTACTCTACGAGCAGTACTTC.

The chain links TRBV29-1 to TRBJ2-7, with TRBD2 identical over 9 bases. The germline CDR1 and CDR2 sequences are SQVTM and ANQGSEA. The junction had 7 bases not matched to a gene; V was cut back by 5 bases and J by 2 bases. The CDR3 sequence is 14 residues long. CDR3 coding DNA: TGCAGCGTTTCCCTAGCGGGGTCCCCCTACGAGCAGTACTTC. This encodes CSVSLAGSPYEQYF.

There are many counts of this clonotype. The gene calls are TRBV6-1 and TRBJ1-5, with D hard to call. This CDR3 is 13 amino acids long. Deletions cut 4 bases from V and 0 bases from J, with 4 bases between. Germline assignment: CDR1 MNHNS and CDR2 SASEGT. This CDR3 reads CASSAYSNQPQHF. The CDR3 DNA sequence: TGTGCCAGCAGTGCATATAGCAATCAGCCCCAGCATTTT.

This clonotype was recorded at least ten times. The V and J genes are TRBV12-3 or TRBV12-4 and TRBJ1-2; weak D call: TRBD1 (6 bases). Trimming took 2 bases from V and 4 from J, leaving 8 bases between them. The CDR3 runs to 13 residues. CDR3 in DNA: TGTGCCAGCAGTTTATCAGGGGTCTATGGCTACACCTTC. The encoded protein is CASSLSGVYGYTF.

The chain couples TRBV6-2 or TRBV6-3 to TRBJ2-1; the D gene could be TRBD1 or TRBD2 (6 bases each). The CDR3 is made up of 16 amino acids. V lost 2 bases and J lost 4, with 15 bases in between. Germline CDR1 reads MNHEY; CDR2 reads SVGEGT. Written as DNA, the CDR3 is TGTGCCAGCAGTTACGAGGGGGGCCCAATTTACAATGAGCAGTTCTTC. Protein: CASSYEGGPIYNEQFF.

Only a few counts were recorded for this clonotype. V gene TRBV5-6 combines with J gene TRBJ1-2; D remains unclear. CDR3 length equals 12 residues. Germline values: CDR1 SGHDT, CDR2 YYEEEE. Trimming took off 2 bases at V and 10 bases at J, with 12 bases between the two ends. The CDR3 nucleotides are TGTGCCAGCAGCTTAAGCCCAGAGTACTACACCTTC. It is translated as CASSLSPEYYTF.

The chain employs TRBV6-6 and TRBJ2-3; 9 bases are shared with TRBD2. Losses at the gene ends were 0 bases for V and 2 bases for J; bases not matched to a gene: 3. Per the germline V gene, CDR1 is MNHNY and CDR2 is SVGAGI (reference sequence). The CDR3 extends over 16 amino acids. The CDR3 here is CASSYSTSGFTDTQYF. Written as DNA, the CDR3 is TGTGCCAGCAGTTACTCGACTAGCGGTTTCACAGATACGCAGTATTTT.

There are a few counts of this clonotype. The chain uses TRBV9 and TRBJ1-3, with D possibly TRBD1 on 6 matching bases. Per the germline V gene, CDR1 is SGDLS and CDR2 is YYNGEE. This CDR3 has 15 residues. V lost 1 base to trimming and J lost 2 bases, with 10 bases between them. The DNA of the CDR3 is TGTGCCAGCAGCGTAAAACAGGGACCTGGAAACACCATATATTTT. Translated: CASSVKQGPGNTIYF.

The V call is TRBV15, the J call TRBJ1-5, with D perhaps TRBD1 (6 bases). CDR3 length equals 19 residues. The ends were cut back, 1 base at V and 1 base at J, with 20 bases in the middle. Germline lookup yields CDR1 LNHNV and CDR2 YYDKDF (reference sequence). CDR3 DNA sequence: TGTGCCACCAGCAGAGTGTATTATGTGCGACAGGCGAGCAATCAGCCCCAGCATTTT. Amino acids: CATSRVYYVRQASNQPQHF.

The chain carries TRBV6-6 and TRBJ2-5, with a tentative D call TRBD1 (6 bases). CDR3 length: 15 residues. The V and J ends lost 5 bases and 1 base respectively, with 14 bases between them. CDR1 is MNHNY, CDR2 SVGAGI, per germline (reference sequence). The CDR3 DNA sequence: TGTGCCAGCAGTCCCTATGACAGGCCCCAAGAGACCCAGTACTTC. This codes for CASSPYDRPQETQYF.

The chain has TRBV18 and TRBJ1-3; 7 bases match TRBD1. CDR1 and CDR2 from the germline V gene are KGHSH and LQKENI. This CDR3 contains 16 residues. V lost 5 bases, J lost 0 bases, and 7 bases stayed unmatched. CDR3 coding DNA: TGTGCCAGCTCATCCGGGACAGCCAGCTCTGGAAACACCATATATTTT. Its protein product is CASSSGTASSGNTIYF.

This clonotype was counted a few times. The chain carries TRBV25-1 and TRBJ1-1; D not certain. Germline lookup yields CDR1 MGHDK and CDR2 SYGVNS. Trimming took 4 bases from V and 5 from J, leaving 11 bases between them. The CDR3 spans 13 residues. CDR3 amino acids: CASSGQDTTEAFF. CDR3 DNA: TGTGCCAGCAGTGGTCAGGATACGACTGAAGCTTTCTTT.

The chain uses TRBV11-1 and TRBJ2-5, with D perhaps TRBD1 or TRBD2 (5 bases each). Germline CDR1 reads SGHAT; CDR2 reads FQDESV (reference sequence). The CDR3 runs 17 residues. Trimming stripped 4 bases from V and 5 bases from J, with 23 bases between. CDR3 amino acids: CASSSTLWGTVGETQYF. The DNA for the CDR3 is TGTGCCAGCAGCTCTACTTTATGGGGGACGGTTGGTGAGACCCAGTACTTC.